This TCR beta chain was observed in a study of T cell repertoires in cytomegalovirus infection. Study background: Recently identified HLA-C-restricted CMV epitopes were among the peptides used.

Worth noting for this clonotype: Its matching antigen is unknown.

The CDR3 length is 14 residues. The V end was cut by 5 bases, the J end by 6 bases, with 15 bases between. Germline values: CDR1 LNHDA, CDR2 SQIVND (reference sequence). TCRdb used MiXCR to reprocess the reads, holding one entry per CDR3 protein. The repertoire consists of hundreds of thousands of distinct CDR3 sequences, with around 30% occurring once and the leading ten covering about 18%. Study-wide results and limits: Ex vivo responses were dominated by HLA-C-restricted CMV-specific TCR beta clonotypes. Accumulated public TCR beta family frequency recognized individuals carrying CMV together with the relevant HLA.

Sequencing was performed on cultured PBMCs, taken from culture after CMV antigen stimulation. This TCR derives from a human donor in good health (CMV status not recorded). Some clones in this sample may be carry-over from other donors' samples. The chain employs TRBV19 and TRBJ2-3; the D gene could be TRBD1 or TRBD2 (5 bases each). DNA of the CDR3: TGTGCCAGTAGTGCAGGGACCTCGCCGGATACGCAGTATTTT. As protein: CASSAGTSPDTQYF.